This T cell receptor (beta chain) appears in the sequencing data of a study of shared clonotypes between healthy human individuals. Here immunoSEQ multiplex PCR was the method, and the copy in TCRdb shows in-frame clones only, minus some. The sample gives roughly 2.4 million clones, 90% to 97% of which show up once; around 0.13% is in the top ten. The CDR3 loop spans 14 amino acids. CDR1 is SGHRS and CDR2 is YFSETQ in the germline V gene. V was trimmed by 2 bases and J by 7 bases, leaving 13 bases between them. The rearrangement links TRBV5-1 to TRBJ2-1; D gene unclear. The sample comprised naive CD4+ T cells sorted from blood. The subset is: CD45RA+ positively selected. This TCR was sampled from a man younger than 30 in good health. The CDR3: CASSLPYVGNEQFF. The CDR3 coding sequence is TGCGCCAGCAGCTTACCTTACGTCGGGAATGAGCAGTTCTTC.